The 2 T cell receptor beta chains below come from one sample, sequenced in a study of CD4 T cells in relation to SARS-CoV-2 and coronaviruses. CD4+ T cells from unexposed donors were obtained before the COVID-19 pandemic (2011-2018). Method: immunoSEQ multiplex PCR; TCRdb's copy keeps in-frame clones and lacks some. The repertoire holds 60,000 or so clones, with 94% as singletons. Material for sequencing was naive CD4+ T cells from PBMCs. Regarding subset: naive CD4+ T cells isolated by negative enrichment. The source is a human donor in good health.

This sequence joins TRBV15 and TRBJ2-1, with TRBD2 as a possible D gene (6 bases). Trimming removed 0 bases at V and 8 bases at J, with 23 bases between. CDR3 length: 18 amino acids. Germline CDR1 reads LNHNV; CDR2 reads YYDKDF (reference sequence). The DNA for the CDR3 is TGTGCCACCAGCAGAGATTATTCGGGCGGGGCGACTATCTATGAGCAGTTCTTC. Residues: CATSRDYSGGATIYEQFF.

This chain connects TRBV5-4 to TRBJ2-2; no clear D gene. Looked up from germline, CDR1 is SGHNT and CDR2 is YYREEE (reference sequence). V was shortened by 4 bases and J by 0 bases, with 13 bases between the two germline ends. This CDR3 spans 16 amino acids. The CDR3 is CASSPKHRANTGELFF. The CDR3 nucleotides read TGTGCCAGCAGCCCGAAGCACCGCGCGAACACCGGGGAGCTGTTTTTT. The full variable domain, completed using reference TRBV5-4 and TRBJ2-2, is ETGVTQSPTHLIKTRGQQVTLRCSSQSGHNTVSWYQQALGQGPQFIFQYYREEENGRGNFPPRFSGLQFPNYSSELNVNALELDDSALYLCASSPKHRANTGELFFGEGSRLTVL.